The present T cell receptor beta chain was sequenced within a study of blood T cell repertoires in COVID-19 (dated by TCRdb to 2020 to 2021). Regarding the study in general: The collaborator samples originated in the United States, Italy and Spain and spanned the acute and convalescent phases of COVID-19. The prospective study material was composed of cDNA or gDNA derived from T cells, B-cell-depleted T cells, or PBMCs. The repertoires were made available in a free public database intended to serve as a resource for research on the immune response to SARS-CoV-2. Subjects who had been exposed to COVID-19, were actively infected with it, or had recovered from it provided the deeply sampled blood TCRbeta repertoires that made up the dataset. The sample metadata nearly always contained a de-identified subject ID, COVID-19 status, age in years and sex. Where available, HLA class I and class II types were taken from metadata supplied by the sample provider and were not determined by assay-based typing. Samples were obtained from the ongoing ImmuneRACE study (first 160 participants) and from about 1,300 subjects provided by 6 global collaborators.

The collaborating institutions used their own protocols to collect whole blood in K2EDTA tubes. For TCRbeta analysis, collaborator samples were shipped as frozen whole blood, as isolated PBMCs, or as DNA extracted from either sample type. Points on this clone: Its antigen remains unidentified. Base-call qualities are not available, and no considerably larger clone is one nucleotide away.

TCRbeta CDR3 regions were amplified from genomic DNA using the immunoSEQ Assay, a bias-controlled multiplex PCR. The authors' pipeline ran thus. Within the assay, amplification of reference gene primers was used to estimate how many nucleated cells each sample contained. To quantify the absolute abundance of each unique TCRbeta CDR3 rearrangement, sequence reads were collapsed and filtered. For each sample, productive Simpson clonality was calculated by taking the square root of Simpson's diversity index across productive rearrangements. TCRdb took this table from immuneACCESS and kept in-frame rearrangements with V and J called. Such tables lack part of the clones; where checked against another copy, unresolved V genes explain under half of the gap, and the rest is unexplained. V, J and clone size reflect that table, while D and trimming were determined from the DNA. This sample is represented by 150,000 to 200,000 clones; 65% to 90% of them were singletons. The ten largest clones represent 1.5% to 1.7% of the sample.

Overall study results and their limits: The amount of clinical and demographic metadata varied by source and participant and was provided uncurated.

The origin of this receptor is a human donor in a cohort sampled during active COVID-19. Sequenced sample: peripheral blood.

The CDR3 protein sequence reads: CASSVGGSGNTEAFF. The DNA sequence is as follows: TGTGCCAGCAGCGTAGGCGGATCTGGGAACACTGAAGCTTTCTTT. Rearrangement joined TRBV9 to TRBJ1-1; no D gene call is confident. Its CDR3 holds 15 amino acids, cysteine through phenylalanine. Only the CDR3 DNA is retained, 45 bases long and in frame from the first base. For CDR1 and CDR2, the germline V gene lists SGDLS and YYNGEE. V sheds 0 bases and J sheds 1 base, leaving 10 bases between their ends.